This TCR beta chain appears in the sequencing data of a study of human T cells and chemical hapten exposure. Time point meaning: patch test 1, 2 weeks after DPC sensitization. Indicated treatment: therapeutic diphenylcyclopropenone sensitization with weekly scalp DPC. TCRdb re-called the RACE reads through MiXCR, storing one row per CDR3 protein. In the table there are some 180,000 distinct CDR3 sequences, approximately 20% of which are singletons. With 4 bases removed from V and 7 bases from J, the gap between germline ends came to 11 bases. This CDR3 has 12 residues. Germline CDR1 and CDR2: DFQATT and SNEGSKA (reference sequence).

Sequenced here: whole blood, sampled in connection with sensitization to the hapten diphenylcyclopropenone (DPC). V usage is TRBV20-1 and J usage is TRBJ2-1; possibly TRBD2 for D (5 bases). The sequence was obtained from a woman aged 45-65 years with alopecia areata. Some clones in this sample may be carry-over from other donors' samples. The CDR3 coding sequence is TGCAGTGCTATGGACTTTCGAAATGAGCAGTTCTTC. Translating gives CSAMDFRNEQFF.